These 28 T cell receptor beta chains share one sample of origin, sequenced in a study of T cell responses to AZD1222 COVID-19 vaccine. Sequenced by immunoSEQ multiplex PCR; TCRdb stores in-frame clones only, minus some. The sample has about 72,000 clones, around 90% seen once. The material sequenced was peripheral blood, taken on day 0 of AZD1222 vaccination. These receptor sequences come from an adult in good health.

The chain employs TRBV7-2 and TRBJ1-6; D remains ambiguous. V lost 2 bases and J lost 10, with 12 bases in between. The CDR3 consists of 14 residues. Germline values: CDR1 SGHTA, CDR2 FQGNSA. CDR3 in DNA: TGTGCCAGCAGCTTACTGGAGGTGGGATCACCCCTCCACTTT. Translation gives CASSLLEVGSPLHF.

The V gene is TRBV21-1, the J gene TRBJ1-1; TRBD1 is the table's D call, not checked against the DNA. TRBV21-1 is shown as a pseudogene. This CDR3 has 18 amino acids. CDR3 sequence (DNA): TGTGCCAGCAGCAAAGTCGTTTCGCGACAGGGGCATGAAACTGAAGCTTTCTTT. Its protein is CASSKVVSRQGHETEAFF.

The chain links TRBV30 to TRBJ2-1; the match to TRBD1 covers 7 bases. CDR1 is GTSNPN and CDR2 is SVGIG in the germline V gene (reference sequence). CDR3 size: 13 residues. The J segment lost 3 bases and the V segment lost 5 bases, leaving 4 bases of the junction unmatched. Written as DNA, the CDR3 is TGTGCCTGGCAACAGGGGATCTACAATGAGCAGTTCTTC. Amino acid sequence: CAWQQGIYNEQFF.

J is TRBJ2-1 and V is TRBV5-1; either TRBD1 or TRBD2 may supply D (5 bases each). Deletions cut 3 bases from V and 6 bases from J, with 16 bases between. Germline CDR1 reads SGHRS; CDR2 reads YFSETQ. The CDR3 is 15 amino acids. CDR3 nucleotides: TGCGCCAGCAGCTCGGTACTTCGAGGGGTCAATGAGCAGTTCTTC. The encoded protein is CASSSVLRGVNEQFF.

The CDR3, as DNA: TGTGCCAGCAGCCAAGGCCAGCAGGGATGGGAGCAGTACTTC. This sequence encodes CASSQGQQGWEQYF. The J gene is TRBJ2-7, the V gene TRBV4-2; D perhaps matches TRBD1 (5 bases). Trimming left V 1 base short and J 7 bases short, with 14 bases between. The CDR3 covers 14 residues. Germline V gives CDR1 LGHNA, CDR2 YNFKEQ.

The chain couples TRBV19 to TRBJ2-2; no clear D gene. V was clipped by 7 bases and J by 0 bases, with 9 bases between them. Germline CDR1 LNHDA, CDR2 SQIVND (reference sequence). This CDR3 is built from 14 residues. Here the CDR3 reads CASIDLSNTGELFF. In DNA, the CDR3 is TGTGCCAGTATCGATCTGTCGAACACCGGGGAGCTGTTTTTT.

This chain joins TRBV7-6 and TRBJ2-1, with 9 positions matching TRBD2. The CDR3 is 19 amino acids. V was clipped by 1 base and J by 3 bases; unmatched bases: 13. Germline-derived CDR1 and CDR2 are SGHVS and FNYEAQ. CDR3: CASSLEQVGVAGVYNEQFF. The CDR3 region has the DNA TGTGCCAGCAGCTTAGAGCAGGTTGGTGTAGCGGGAGTCTACAATGAGCAGTTCTTC.

The chain has TRBV5-1 and TRBJ1-2; TRBD1 aligns across 7 bases. The V and J ends lost 4 bases and 4 bases, in that order; junction bases with no gene match: 10. Germline V gene sequence: CDR1 SGHRS, CDR2 YFSETQ. CDR3 length: 15 amino acids. This chain's CDR3 is CASSPTTGMAYGYTF. CDR3 DNA sequence: TGCGCCAGCAGCCCAACGACAGGGATGGCCTATGGCTACACCTTC.

The chain joins TRBV18 to TRBJ1-6; 8 bases map to TRBD1. V was pared by 2 bases and J by 9 bases, with 12 bases of the junction left unmatched. The CDR3 runs 17 residues. Germline CDR1 and CDR2: KGHSH and LQKENI. This CDR3 reads CASSPIQGAGASSPLHF. CDR3 coding DNA: TGTGCCAGCTCACCAATCCAGGGGGCGGGGGCCAGTTCACCCCTCCACTTT.

The V gene is TRBV29-1, the J gene TRBJ1-3; D gene uncertain. Germline V gene sequence: CDR1 SQVTM, CDR2 ANQGSEA. The CDR3 is 11 amino acids. V was shortened by 1 base and J by 2 bases, with 0 bases between the two germline ends. CDR3 protein: CSVEAGNTIYF. The CDR3 DNA reads as TGCAGCGTTGAAGCTGGAAACACCATATATTTT.

V and J are TRBV6-5 and TRBJ1-1, with D perhaps TRBD1 (5 bases). Trimming removed 7 bases at V and 1 base at J, with 16 bases between. The CDR3 spans 15 residues. Germline-derived CDR1 and CDR2 are MNHEY and SVGAGI. The CDR3 here is CASTRGRGTNTEAFF. DNA of the CDR3: TGTGCCAGCACCCGAGGGAGGGGAACGAACACTGAAGCTTTCTTT.

The chain joins TRBV6-5 to TRBJ2-3; either TRBD1 or TRBD2 may fit D (7 bases each). The CDR3 is 14 residues long. The V and J ends lost 6 bases and 5 bases respectively, with 15 bases between them. The V gene's germline CDR1 is MNHEY and CDR2 SVGAGI. The CDR3 reads CASSPQGGQDTQYF. The CDR3 DNA sequence: TGTGCCAGCAGCCCCCAGGGGGGGCAAGATACGCAGTATTTT.

V gene TRBV11-2 combines with J gene TRBJ1-3, with D perhaps TRBD1 (6 bases). The length of the CDR3 is 14 residues. V was pared by 5 bases and J by 2 bases, with 10 bases between. Germline V gene sequence: CDR1 SGHAT, CDR2 FQNNGV. CDR3 DNA sequence: TGTGCCAGCAGCCCGCAGGGGCCTGGAAACACCATATATTTT. Protein sequence: CASSPQGPGNTIYF.

The V and J genes are TRBV7-3 and TRBJ1-1; D possibly corresponds to TRBD1 (5 bases). CDR1 and CDR2 (germline): SGHTA, FQGTGA. This CDR3 contains 14 residues. The V and J ends lost 6 bases and 1 base respectively, with 12 bases between them. The CDR3 protein is CASRRGVGNTEAFF. As DNA, the CDR3 is TGTGCCAGCAGGAGGGGCGTCGGGAACACTGAAGCTTTCTTT.

The V and J genes are TRBV6-1 and TRBJ1-5; D may be TRBD1 (6 bases). Germline CDR1 MNHNS, CDR2 SASEGT. This CDR3 spans 14 amino acids. The germline V and J ends were trimmed by 2 bases and 7 bases, with 12 bases remaining between them. The CDR3 protein is CASSEPGGGQPQHF. The CDR3 DNA reads as TGTGCCAGCAGTGAACCCGGGGGCGGACAGCCCCAGCATTTT.

This clone was detected once. Written as DNA, the CDR3 is TGTGCCAGCAGCTTGGACGTGGGGGGCCGCCAAGAGACCCAGTACTTC. Its protein is CASSLDVGGRQETQYF. The V and J genes are TRBV5-4 and TRBJ2-5; D tentatively reads TRBD1 or TRBD2 (6 bases each). CDR1 is SGHNT and CDR2 is YYREEE in the germline V gene (reference sequence). V shed 0 bases and J shed 1 base, with 13 bases lying between them. This CDR3 region has 16 residues. Variable domain in full (rest from reference TRBV5-4 and TRBJ2-5): ETGVTQSPTHLIKTRGQQVTLRCSSQSGHNTVSWYQQALGQGPQFIFQYYREEENGRGNFPPRFSGLQFPNYSSELNVNALELDDSALYLCASSLDVGGRQETQYFGPGTRLLVL.

The chain uses TRBV10-3 and TRBJ1-3; D gene ambiguous. This CDR3 spans 14 amino acids. Germline loops: CDR1 ENHRY, CDR2 SYGVKD. V lost 2 bases to trimming and J lost 4 bases, with 9 bases between them. CDR3 in amino acids: CAISETTFGNTIYF. The CDR3 nucleotides are TGTGCCATCAGTGAGACGACGTTCGGAAACACCATATATTTT.

J is TRBJ1-4 and V is TRBV7-8, with a tentative D call TRBD1 (5 bases). Germline V gene sequence: CDR1 SGHVS, CDR2 FQNEAQ. The CDR3 has 15 amino acids. V was cut by 5 bases and J by 4 bases, with 14 bases left in between. The CDR3 sequence is CASSATGALNEKLFF. The CDR3 nucleotides are TGTGCCAGCAGCGCAACCGGGGCTCTTAATGAAAAACTGTTTTTT. The full variable domain, its missing parts supplied by reference TRBV7-8 and TRBJ1-4, is GAGVSQSPRYKVAKRGQDVALRCDPISGHVSLFWYQQALGQGPEFLTYFQNEAQLDKSGLPSDRFFAERPEGSVSTLKIQRTQQEDSAVYLCASSATGALNEKLFFGSGTQLSVL.

The chain combines TRBV27 with TRBJ2-6; 7 nucleotides agree with TRBD1. The CDR3 contains 16 residues. CDR1 and CDR2 from the germline V gene are MNHEY and SMNVEV (reference sequence). Losses at the gene ends were 5 bases for V and 1 base for J; bases not matched to a gene: 5. CDR3 amino acids: CASSGAGGSGANVLTF. The CDR3 region has the DNA TGTGCCAGCAGTGGGGCAGGGGGATCTGGGGCCAACGTCCTGACTTTC.

The chain links TRBV7-8 to TRBJ1-1; D remains unclear. Germline V gives CDR1 SGHVS, CDR2 FQNEAQ. V lost 5 bases, J lost 0 bases, and 7 bases lay in between. The CDR3 spans 13 residues. The CDR3 coding sequence is TGTGCCAGCAGCGACACATTGAACACTGAAGCTTTCTTT. Protein sequence: CASSDTLNTEAFF.

The chain uses TRBV12-3 or TRBV12-4 and TRBJ1-2; TRBD1 might be the D (5 bases). Trimming took 3 bases from V and 7 from J, leaving 12 bases between them. The CDR3 has 13 residues. This CDR3 reads CASSFDGAGGYTF. CDR3 bases: TGTGCCAGCAGTTTCGACGGGGCGGGTGGCTACACCTTC.

The J gene is TRBJ1-1, the V gene TRBV28; D not resolved. The CDR3 covers 14 residues. Germline-derived CDR1 and CDR2 are MDHEN and SYDVKM. With 2 bases removed from V and 6 bases from J, the gap between germline ends came to 13 bases. The CDR3 loop reads CASSLKVERAEAFF. CDR3 DNA sequence: TGTGCCAGCAGTTTAAAGGTGGAGAGGGCTGAAGCTTTCTTT. Full variable domain (outside the CDR3, taken from reference TRBV28 and TRBJ1-1): DVKVTQSSRYLVKRTGEKVFLECVQDMDHENMFWYRQDPGLGLRLIYFSYDVKMKEKGDIPEGYSVSREKKERFSLILESASTNQTSMYLCASSLKVERAEAFFGQGTRLTVV.

The CDR3 nucleotides are TGCGCCAGCAGCATAGCGGGGGGTAGCACCGGGGAGCTGTTTTTT. Its translation is CASSIAGGSTGELFF. The rearrangement links TRBV5-1 to TRBJ2-2; TRBD2 matches 10 bases. J gave up 4 bases and V 4 bases, and 4 bases lay outside the gene matches. The CDR3 is 15 residues long. CDR1 is SGHRS and CDR2 is YFSETQ in the germline V gene.

This chain links TRBV28 with TRBJ1-5; 8 bases map to TRBD1. Germline V lookup: CDR1 MDHEN, CDR2 SYDVKM. The V segment lost 6 bases and the J segment 5 bases; nucleotides outside the gene matches: 9. This CDR3 has 15 amino acids. The CDR3 bases are TGTGCCAGCAGGAAAGGACAGGGACCCCATCAGCCCCAGCATTTT. This gives the protein CASRKGQGPHQPQHF.

The chain has TRBV4-3 and TRBJ1-2; D not resolved. Germline V gene data show CDR1 as LGHNA and CDR2 as YSLEER. V was clipped by 2 bases and J by 1 base, with 14 bases between them. This CDR3 contains 16 residues. CDR3 nucleotide sequence: TGCGCCAGCAGCCAACAGTCCCTGGGCAGTAACTATGGCTACACCTTC. Translation: CASSQQSLGSNYGYTF.

The chain uses TRBV30 and TRBJ1-6; no firm D call. Germline CDR1 and CDR2: GTSNPN and SVGIG (reference sequence). Trimming left V 4 bases short and J 7 bases short, with 11 bases between. This CDR3 is built from 13 residues. The CDR3 spells CAWTEESNSPLHF. The CDR3 DNA is TGTGCCTGGACCGAAGAGAGCAATTCACCCCTCCACTTT.

This clone appeared a few times. The rearrangement uses TRBV9 and TRBJ1-6, with TRBD1 matching 7 bases. After removal of 0 bases from V and 7 bases from J, the junction contained 7 bases not matched to a gene. The CDR3 has 16 residues. Germline-derived CDR1 and CDR2 are SGDLS and YYNGEE. The chain's CDR3 is CASSVGGGAGNSPLHF. The CDR3 coding sequence is TGTGCCAGCAGCGTAGGAGGGGGCGCGGGGAATTCACCCCTCCACTTT.

This clone has only a few counts. The chain is built from TRBV5-8 and TRBJ1-5; tentatively, D is TRBD1 (5 bases). Trimming shortened V by 2 bases and J by 6 bases, and 9 bases separated the two germline ends. From germline, CDR1 is SGHTS and CDR2 YDEGEE. CDR3 length: 13 residues. This CDR3 is CASSLPGGQPQHF. DNA for the CDR3: TGTGCCAGCAGCTTACCGGGGGGTCAGCCCCAGCATTTT.